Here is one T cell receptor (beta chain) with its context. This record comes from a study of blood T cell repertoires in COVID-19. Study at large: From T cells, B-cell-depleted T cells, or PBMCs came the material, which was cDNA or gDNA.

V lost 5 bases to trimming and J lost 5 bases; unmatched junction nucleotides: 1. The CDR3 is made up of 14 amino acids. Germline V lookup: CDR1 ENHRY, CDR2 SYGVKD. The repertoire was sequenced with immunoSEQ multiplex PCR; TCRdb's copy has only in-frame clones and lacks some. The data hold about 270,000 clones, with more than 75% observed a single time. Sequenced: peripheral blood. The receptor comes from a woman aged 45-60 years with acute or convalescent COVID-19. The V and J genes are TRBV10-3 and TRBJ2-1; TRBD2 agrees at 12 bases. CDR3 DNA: TGTGCCATCAGTTGGACTAGCGGGGACAATGAGCAGTTCTTC. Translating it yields CAISWTSGDNEQFF.